The clone carrying this T cell receptor (beta chain) was picked up many times. What it binds is unknown. The source of the sample is a study of T-cell memory formation after mild COVID-19. Study overall: For the most part, TCR clusters were specific to one donor.

V lost 6 bases and J lost 0; bases outside the gene matches: 11. There are 16 residues in the CDR3. CDR1 and CDR2 from the germline V gene are MNHNY and SVGAGI (reference sequence). Study-wide results and limits: Some clones that responded were present in memory (sampled pre-infection), which suggests cross-reactive memory joined.

The authors produced TCR alpha and TCR beta cDNA libraries with sample barcodes and UMIs by 5'RACE using constant-segment primers. TCRdb fed the 5' RACE reads into MiXCR, producing one record per CDR3 protein. The repertoire holds 140,000 to 150,000 distinct CDR3 sequences, with 5.5% to 7% as singletons. The gene calls are TRBV6-6 and TRBJ2-7; 7 bases are shared with TRBD1. Source material: PBMCs or a T cell subset sorted from them (not recorded which). This clonotype originated in an adult woman who had mild COVID-19 (a few samples of this study predate the infection). Cell type and time point are not known. The CDR3 here is CASSTRGQAFSYEQYF. The CDR3 DNA reads TGTGCCAGCAGCACTCGCGGACAGGCCTTCTCCTACGAGCAGTACTTC.